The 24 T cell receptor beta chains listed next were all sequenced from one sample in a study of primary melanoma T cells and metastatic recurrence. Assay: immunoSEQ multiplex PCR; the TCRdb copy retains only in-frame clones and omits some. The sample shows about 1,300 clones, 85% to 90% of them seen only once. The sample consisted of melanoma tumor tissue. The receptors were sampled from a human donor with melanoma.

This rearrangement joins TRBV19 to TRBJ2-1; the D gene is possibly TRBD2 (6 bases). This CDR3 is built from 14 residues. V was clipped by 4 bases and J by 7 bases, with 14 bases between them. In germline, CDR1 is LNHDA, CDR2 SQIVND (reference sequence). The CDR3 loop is CASSTQRAGNEQFF. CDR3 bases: TGTGCCAGTAGTACCCAGCGGGCGGGGAATGAGCAGTTCTTC.

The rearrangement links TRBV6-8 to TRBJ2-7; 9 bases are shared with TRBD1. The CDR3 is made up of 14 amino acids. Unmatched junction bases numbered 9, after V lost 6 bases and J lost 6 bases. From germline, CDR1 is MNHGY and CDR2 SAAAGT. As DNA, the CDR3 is TGTGCCAGCAGCCTGGGACAGGGCGAAGGCGAGCAGTACTTC. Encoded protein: CASSLGQGEGEQYF.

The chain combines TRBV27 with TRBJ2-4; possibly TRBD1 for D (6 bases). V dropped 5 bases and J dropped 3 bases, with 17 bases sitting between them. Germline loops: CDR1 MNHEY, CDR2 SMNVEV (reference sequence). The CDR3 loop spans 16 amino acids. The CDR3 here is CASSPQGRLIKNIQYF. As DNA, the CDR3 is TGTGCCAGCAGTCCACAGGGACGGTTAATCAAAAACATTCAGTACTTC.

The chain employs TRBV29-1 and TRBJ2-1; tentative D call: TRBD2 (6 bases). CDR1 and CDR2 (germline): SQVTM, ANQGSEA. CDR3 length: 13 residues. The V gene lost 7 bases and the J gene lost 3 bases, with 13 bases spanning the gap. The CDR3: CSAVADFYNEQFF. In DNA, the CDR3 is TGCAGCGCTGTAGCGGATTTCTACAATGAGCAGTTCTTC.

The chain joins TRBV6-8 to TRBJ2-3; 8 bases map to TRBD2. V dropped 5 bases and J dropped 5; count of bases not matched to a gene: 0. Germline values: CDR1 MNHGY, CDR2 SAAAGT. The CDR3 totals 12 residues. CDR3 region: CASSLAGDTQYF. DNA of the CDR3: TGTGCCAGCAGTCTAGCGGGAGATACGCAGTATTTT.

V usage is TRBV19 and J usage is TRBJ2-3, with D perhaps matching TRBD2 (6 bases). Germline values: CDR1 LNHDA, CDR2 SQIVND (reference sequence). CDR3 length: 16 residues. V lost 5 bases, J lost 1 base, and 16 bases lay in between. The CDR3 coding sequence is TGTGCCAGTAGTCCAGAGCGACTAGGTGGCACAGATACGCAGTATTTT. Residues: CASSPERLGGTDTQYF.

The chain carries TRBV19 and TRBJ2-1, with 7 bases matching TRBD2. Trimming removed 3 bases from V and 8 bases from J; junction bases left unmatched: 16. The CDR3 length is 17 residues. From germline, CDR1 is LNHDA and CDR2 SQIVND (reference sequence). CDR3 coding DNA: TGTGCCAGTAGTATTATGGCTAGCGGAAGTCATGGAGATGAGCAGTTCTTC. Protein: CASSIMASGSHGDEQFF.

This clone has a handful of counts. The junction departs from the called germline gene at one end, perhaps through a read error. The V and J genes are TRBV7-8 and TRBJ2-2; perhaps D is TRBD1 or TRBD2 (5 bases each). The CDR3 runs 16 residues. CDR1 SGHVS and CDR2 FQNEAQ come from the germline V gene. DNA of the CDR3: TGTGCCAGCAGCTTTAGCATTGGGGGAATCACCAGGGAGCTGTTTTTT. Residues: CASSFSIGGITRELFF. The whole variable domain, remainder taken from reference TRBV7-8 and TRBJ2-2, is GAGVSQSPRYKVAKRGQDVALRCDPISGHVSLFWYQQALGQGPEFLTYFQNEAQLDKSGLPSDRFFAERPEGSVSTLKIQRTQQEDSAVYLCASSFSIGGITRELFFGEGSRLTVL.

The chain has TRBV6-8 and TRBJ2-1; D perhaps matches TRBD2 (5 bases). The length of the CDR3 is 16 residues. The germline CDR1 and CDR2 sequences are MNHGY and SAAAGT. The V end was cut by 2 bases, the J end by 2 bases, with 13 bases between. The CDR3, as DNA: TGTGCCAGCAGTTACCACCGGGGAGACGCCTACAATGAGCAGTTCTTC. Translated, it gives CASSYHRGDAYNEQFF.

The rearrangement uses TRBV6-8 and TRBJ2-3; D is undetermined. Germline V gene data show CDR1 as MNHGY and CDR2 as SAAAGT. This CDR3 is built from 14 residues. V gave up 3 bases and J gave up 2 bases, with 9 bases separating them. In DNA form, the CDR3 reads TGTGCCAGCAGTTATATCGGAGACACAGATACGCAGTATTTT. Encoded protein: CASSYIGDTDTQYF.

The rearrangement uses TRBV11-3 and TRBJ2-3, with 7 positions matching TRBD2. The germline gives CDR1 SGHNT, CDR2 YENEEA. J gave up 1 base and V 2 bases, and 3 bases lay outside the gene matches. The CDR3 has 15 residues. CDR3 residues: CASSLNAGGTDTQYF. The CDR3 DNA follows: TGTGCCAGCAGCTTAAACGCGGGAGGCACAGATACGCAGTATTTT.

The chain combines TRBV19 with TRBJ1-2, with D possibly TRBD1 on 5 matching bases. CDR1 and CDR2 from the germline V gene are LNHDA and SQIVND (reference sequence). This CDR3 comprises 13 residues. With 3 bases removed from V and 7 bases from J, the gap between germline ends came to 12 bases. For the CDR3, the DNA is TGTGCCAGTAGTATTGAAGGGAGGGGTGGCTACACCTTC. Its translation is CASSIEGRGGYTF.

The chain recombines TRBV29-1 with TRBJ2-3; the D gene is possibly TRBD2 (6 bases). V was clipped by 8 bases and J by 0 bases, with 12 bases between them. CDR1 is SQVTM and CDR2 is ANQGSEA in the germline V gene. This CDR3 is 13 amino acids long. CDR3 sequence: CSISGLSTDTQYF. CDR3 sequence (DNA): TGCAGCATAAGCGGGCTAAGCACAGATACGCAGTATTTT.

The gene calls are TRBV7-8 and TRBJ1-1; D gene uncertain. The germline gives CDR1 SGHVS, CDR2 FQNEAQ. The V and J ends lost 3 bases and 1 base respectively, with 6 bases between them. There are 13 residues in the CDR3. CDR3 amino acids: CASSFMANTEAFF. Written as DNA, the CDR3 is TGTGCCAGCAGCTTCATGGCGAACACTGAAGCTTTCTTT.

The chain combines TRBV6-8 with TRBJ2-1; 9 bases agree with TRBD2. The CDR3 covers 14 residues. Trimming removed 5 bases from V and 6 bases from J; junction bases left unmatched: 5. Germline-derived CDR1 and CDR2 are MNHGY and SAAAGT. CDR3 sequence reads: CASSPSGNINEQFF. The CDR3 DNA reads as TGTGCCAGCAGTCCTAGCGGGAATATCAATGAGCAGTTCTTC.

CDR3 protein: CASSYFSGSKNEQYF. CDR3 nucleotides: TGTGCCAGCAGTTATTTTAGCGGGAGTAAAAACGAGCAGTACTTC. The gene calls are TRBV11-3 and TRBJ2-7, with 9 bases identical to TRBD2. Trimming cost V 6 bases and J 5 bases; bases outside gene matches: 11. This CDR3 is 15 amino acids long. Per the germline V gene, CDR1 is SGHNT and CDR2 is YENEEA.

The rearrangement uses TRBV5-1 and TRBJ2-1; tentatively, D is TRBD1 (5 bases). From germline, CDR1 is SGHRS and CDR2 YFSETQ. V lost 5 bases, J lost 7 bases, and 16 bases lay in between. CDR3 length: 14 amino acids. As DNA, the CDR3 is TGCGCCAGCAGTAAAATGTCAGGGATGAATGAGCAGTTCTTC. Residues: CASSKMSGMNEQFF. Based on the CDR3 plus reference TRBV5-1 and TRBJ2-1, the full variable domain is KAGVTQTPRYLIKTRGQQVTLSCSPISGHRSVSWYQQTPGQGLQFLFEYFSETQRNKGNFPGRFSGRQFSNSRSEMNVSTLELGDSALYLCASSKMSGMNEQFFGPGTRLTVL.

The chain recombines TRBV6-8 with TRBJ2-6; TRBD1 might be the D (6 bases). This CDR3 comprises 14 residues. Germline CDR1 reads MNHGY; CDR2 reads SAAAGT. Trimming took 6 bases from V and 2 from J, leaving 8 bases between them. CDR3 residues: CASRKGAGANVLTF. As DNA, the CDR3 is TGTGCCAGCAGAAAGGGGGCTGGGGCCAACGTCCTGACTTTC.

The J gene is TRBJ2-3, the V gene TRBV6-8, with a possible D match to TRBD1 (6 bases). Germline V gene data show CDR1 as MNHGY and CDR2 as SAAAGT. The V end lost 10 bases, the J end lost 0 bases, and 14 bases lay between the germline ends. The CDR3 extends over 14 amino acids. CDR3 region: CAISGQPSTDTQYF. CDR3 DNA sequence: TGTGCCATCAGCGGACAGCCTAGCACAGATACGCAGTATTTT.

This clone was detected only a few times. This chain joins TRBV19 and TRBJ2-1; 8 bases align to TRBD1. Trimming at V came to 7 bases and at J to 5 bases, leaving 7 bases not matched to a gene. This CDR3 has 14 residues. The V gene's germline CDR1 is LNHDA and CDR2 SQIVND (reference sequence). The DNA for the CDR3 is TGTGCCAGTACCCTGACAGGGGAGAACAATGAGCAGTTCTTC. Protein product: CASTLTGENNEQFF.

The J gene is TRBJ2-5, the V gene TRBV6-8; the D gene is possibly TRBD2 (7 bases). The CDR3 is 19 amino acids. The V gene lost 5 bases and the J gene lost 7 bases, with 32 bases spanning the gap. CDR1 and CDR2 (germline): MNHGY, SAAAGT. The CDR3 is CASSERGSTGRILSGTQYF. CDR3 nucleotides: TGTGCCAGCAGTGAGCGGGGTTCCACAGGGCGTATTTTGTCTGGGACCCAGTACTTC.

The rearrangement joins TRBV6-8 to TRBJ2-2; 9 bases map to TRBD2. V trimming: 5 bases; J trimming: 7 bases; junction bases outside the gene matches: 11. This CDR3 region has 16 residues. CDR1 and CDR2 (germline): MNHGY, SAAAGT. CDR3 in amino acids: CASSDRGGRADGELFF. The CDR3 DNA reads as TGTGCCAGCAGTGATCGAGGCGGGAGGGCAGACGGGGAGCTGTTTTTT.

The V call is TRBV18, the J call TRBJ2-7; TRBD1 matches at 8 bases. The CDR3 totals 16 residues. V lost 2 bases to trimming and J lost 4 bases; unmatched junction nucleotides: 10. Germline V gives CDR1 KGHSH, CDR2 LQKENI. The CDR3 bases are TGTGCCAGCTCACCAGTCCAGGACAGGGTTTCATACGAGCAGTACTTC. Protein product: CASSPVQDRVSYEQYF. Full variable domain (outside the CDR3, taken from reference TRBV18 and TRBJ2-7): NAGVMQNPRHLVRRRGQEARLRCSPMKGHSHVYWYRQLPEEGLKFMVYLQKENIIDESGMPKERFSAEFPKEGPSILRIQQVVRGDSAAYFCASSPVQDRVSYEQYFGPGTRLTVT.

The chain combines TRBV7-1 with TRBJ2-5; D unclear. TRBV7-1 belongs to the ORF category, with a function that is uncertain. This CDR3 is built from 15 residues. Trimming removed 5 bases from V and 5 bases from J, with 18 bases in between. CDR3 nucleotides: TGTGCCAGCAGCCGTCACTCGCGCGACGGGGAGACCCAGTACTTC. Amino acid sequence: CASSRHSRDGETQYF.